The entry that follows covers one T cell receptor beta chain sequence. Its target is not known. Libraries were prepared by immunoSEQ multiplex PCR; TCRdb keeps only in-frame clonotypes and omits some of them. Among some 100,000 clones, 91% were seen once, and the ten largest hold approximately 1%. The record originates from a study of PD-L1 blockade in urothelial cancer. Overall study: Patients went on atezolizumab around 2014, receiving 1,200 mg intravenously every 3 weeks. After treatment start, blood was analyzed at 3 weeks (second dose) and at 6 weeks.

Each patient contributed between 1 and 8 total time points of blood mononuclear cells, pretreatment and during treatment. The germline gives CDR1 SGHTA, CDR2 FQGTGA. The V segment lost 6 bases and the J segment 8 bases; nucleotides outside the gene matches: 11. The CDR3 runs to 15 residues. Whole-study results and caveats: A below-median TCR clonality in blood before treatment predicted better survival.

The chain employs TRBV7-3 and TRBJ1-3; 9 nucleotides align to TRBD1. The sample here was PBMCs, taken around atezolizumab (anti-PD-L1) treatment. This receptor was identified in a woman aged 80 or over with urothelial cancer. The CDR3 DNA is TGTGCCAGCAGTCCCGGGACAGGGCTTTCGGACACCATATATTTT. Translating gives CASSPGTGLSDTIYF. Combining the CDR3 with reference TRBV7-3 and TRBJ1-3 gives the whole variable domain GAGVSQTPSNKVTEKGKYVELRCDPISGHTALYWYRQSLGQGPEFLIYFQGTGAADDSGLPNDRFFAVRPEGSVSTLKIQRTERGDSAVYLCASSPGTGLSDTIYFGEGSWLTVV.